This T cell receptor beta chain is from a study of shared clonotypes between healthy human individuals. The CDR3 has 13 amino acids. CDR1 is SGDLS, CDR2 YYNGEE, per germline. V was trimmed by 0 bases and J by 1 base, leaving 2 bases between them. Assay used: immunoSEQ multiplex PCR; TCRdb lists only in-frame clones, some missing. This sample has over 850,000 clones, with about 80% found just once. Of note for this clone: The same CDR3 also results from other DNA sequences found in this sample.

The V gene is TRBV9, the J gene TRBJ2-1; D is unresolved. Sequenced: memory CD4+ T cells from PBMCs. The subset denotes: CD45RA-negative fraction. The source is a man younger than 30 in good health. Some clones in this sample may be carry-over from other donors' samples. For the CDR3, the DNA is TGTGCCAGCAGCGTAGGGTCCTACAATGAGCAGTTCTTC. It encodes CASSVGSYNEQFF.